These T cell receptor beta chains were read from a single sample in a study of cytomegalovirus exposure and HLA in healthy donors. The repertoire was sequenced with immunoSEQ multiplex PCR; TCRdb's copy has only in-frame clones and lacks some. This sample has around 120,000 clones, with roughly 85% found just once. Sequenced: PBMCs. The receptors were sampled from a woman in her thirties or forties in good health and CMV-seronegative. Each CDR3 is given with its conserved first and last residue. Not all rows give a size; the values are once, few, many and, for expanded clones, a class.

v_gene	abundance	CDR3aa
TRBV30	.	CAWSATGGDYSNQPQHF
TRBV27	few	CASSLSGTANTEAFF
TRBV28	few	CASSLGQGNYQPQHF
TRBV30	.	CAWGTGNYGYTF
TRBV5-4	few	CASSPPGQQETQYF
TRBV7-9	.	CASSLGLSTDTQYF
TRBV6-6	.	CASSYRVINEQYF
TRBV7-9	.	CASRFTGLAGKETQYF
TRBV5-1	.	CASSLAPSRETQYF
TRBV12-5	.	CASGPGLAANTGELFF
TRBV18	.	CASSPGGNYGYTF
TRBV5-1	.	CASSLEGADEQYF
TRBV5-6	few	CASSFQGGVQYF
TRBV30	.	CALGGYLNEQFF
TRBV11-2	.	CASSPSVGGLVGYTF
TRBV7-9	.	CASSLAGAREETQYF